The next 12 T cell receptor beta chains were all read from a single sample in a study of cytomegalovirus exposure and HLA in healthy donors (dated by TCRdb to about 2017). Libraries were built with the immunoSEQ multiplex PCR assay. A mixture of 60 forward primers for TCR Vbeta segments and 13 reverse primers for TCR Jbeta segments was used in the multiplex PCR. Held by TCRdb, this immuneACCESS table contains in-frame sequences only and omits some clones. Under half of the omission traces to an unresolved V gene where checked; the cause of the rest is unknown. Within this sample are about 120,000 clones, with around three quarters of them counted one time only. Clones ranked in the top ten supply about 2.6% of the sample. The specimen was PBMCs. The receptors shown here come from a woman between 35 and 50 years old in good health and CMV-seropositive.

This clone was counted between two and nine times. The CDR3 protein is CASSLAQGITEAFF. The CDR3 bases are TGTGCCAGCAGCTTAGCGCAGGGAATCACTGAAGCTTTCTTT. V is TRBV7-9 and J is TRBJ1-1, with D possibly TRBD1 on 5 matching bases. V lost 0 bases and J lost 4, with 9 bases in between. Germline V lookup: CDR1 SEHNR, CDR2 FQNEAQ (reference sequence). This CDR3 has 14 residues.

The rearrangement joins TRBV7-8 to TRBJ2-7; 7 nucleotides line up with TRBD2. V shed 3 bases, J shed 4 bases, and the junction held 9 bases outside the gene matches. This CDR3 is built from 15 residues. Germline values: CDR1 SGHVS, CDR2 FQNEAQ. Here the CDR3 reads CASSFGGIGGYEQYF. The CDR3 DNA reads as TGTGCCAGCAGCTTCGGGGGGATCGGGGGATACGAGCAGTACTTC.

The chain uses TRBV6-5 and TRBJ1-6; weak D call: TRBD1 (5 bases). V shed 8 bases and J shed 10 bases, with 12 bases lying between them. CDR3 length: 12 amino acids. CDR1 MNHEY and CDR2 SVGAGI come from the germline V gene. The CDR3 bases are TGTGCCAGCGGGGGAGGTGGGTCACCCCTCCACTTT. Translated, it gives CASGGGGSPLHF.

V and J are TRBV13 and TRBJ2-7; 10 bases fit TRBD2. Germline CDR1 PRHDT, CDR2 FYEKMQ (reference sequence). With V trimmed by 5 bases and J by 5 bases, 6 bases remained unmatched. The CDR3 has 14 residues. The CDR3 DNA is TGTGCCAGCAGCATTTCTAGCGGGGGACACGAGCAGTACTTC. Its translation is CASSISSGGHEQYF.

This clone was seen only once. V is TRBV5-8 and J is TRBJ2-7; 7 nucleotides match TRBD1. CDR3 length: 13 residues. In germline, CDR1 is SGHTS, CDR2 YDEGEE. The V and J ends lost 4 bases and 4 bases, in that order; junction bases with no gene match: 5. DNA of the CDR3: TGTGCCAGCAGCGTCGGGACAGCATACGAGCAGTACTTC. It yields the protein CASSVGTAYEQYF.

This chain uses TRBV4-2 with TRBJ1-3; no firm D call. This CDR3 has 15 residues. The V end lost 0 bases, the J end lost 2 bases, and 8 bases lay between the germline ends. Germline V gene data show CDR1 as LGHNA and CDR2 as YNFKEQ. DNA of the CDR3: TGTGCCAGCAGCCAAGAGGGAGCGGCTGGAAACACCATATATTTT. Its protein product is CASSQEGAAGNTIYF.

The chain has TRBV30 and TRBJ1-2; 7 bases fit TRBD1. This CDR3 is built from 14 residues. CDR1 and CDR2 from the germline V gene are GTSNPN and SVGIG (reference sequence). V lost 2 bases to trimming and J lost 2 bases; unmatched junction nucleotides: 5. Here the CDR3 DNA reads TGTGCCTGGAGTTACGGGACAGCAAACTATGGCTACACCTTC. This gives the protein CAWSYGTANYGYTF.

The chain has TRBV7-3 and TRBJ2-1; D gene unclear. V shed 2 bases and J shed 5 bases, with 7 bases lying between them. From germline, CDR1 is SGHTA and CDR2 FQGTGA. The CDR3 loop spans 13 amino acids. CDR3 sequence reads: CASSLSSDNEQFF. In nucleotides, the CDR3 is TGTGCCAGCAGCTTATCCTCGGACAATGAGCAGTTCTTC.

The J gene is TRBJ1-6, the V gene TRBV5-1; 7 bases fit TRBD1. Germline CDR1 reads SGHRS; CDR2 reads YFSETQ. V lost 2 bases, J lost 10 bases, and 6 bases stayed unmatched. This CDR3 comprises 14 residues. This chain's CDR3 is CASSLDRESSPLHF. The CDR3 nucleotides read TGCGCCAGCAGCTTAGACAGGGAAAGCTCACCCCTCCACTTT.

This clone has only a few counts. The chain carries TRBV29-1 and TRBJ1-1; D perhaps matches TRBD1 (5 bases). V was pared by 6 bases and J by 1 base, with 12 bases between. Germline CDR1 reads SQVTM; CDR2 reads ANQGSEA. This CDR3 comprises 13 residues. The CDR3 protein is CSVERQKNTEAFF. The CDR3 DNA reads TGCAGCGTCGAAAGACAGAAGAACACTGAAGCTTTCTTT.

This clone was counted a single time. The chain carries TRBV9 and TRBJ1-2; 12 bases map to TRBD1. Germline-derived CDR1 and CDR2 are SGDLS and YYNGEE. J lost 5 bases, V lost 0 bases, and 2 bases had no gene match. The CDR3 is 15 residues long. The CDR3: CASSVGDRGPYGYTF. The CDR3 nucleotides read TGTGCCAGCAGCGTAGGGGACAGGGGGCCGTATGGCTACACCTTC.

There are a few counts of this clone. The genes are TRBV4-1 and TRBJ1-1; D uncertain. Germline V gives CDR1 MGHRA, CDR2 YSYEKL. The V end was cut by 1 base, the J end by 1 base, with 7 bases between. The CDR3 totals 14 residues. In nucleotides, the CDR3 is TGCGCCAGCAGCCAAGTCGACAAGAACACTGAAGCTTTCTTT. Amino acids: CASSQVDKNTEAFF.